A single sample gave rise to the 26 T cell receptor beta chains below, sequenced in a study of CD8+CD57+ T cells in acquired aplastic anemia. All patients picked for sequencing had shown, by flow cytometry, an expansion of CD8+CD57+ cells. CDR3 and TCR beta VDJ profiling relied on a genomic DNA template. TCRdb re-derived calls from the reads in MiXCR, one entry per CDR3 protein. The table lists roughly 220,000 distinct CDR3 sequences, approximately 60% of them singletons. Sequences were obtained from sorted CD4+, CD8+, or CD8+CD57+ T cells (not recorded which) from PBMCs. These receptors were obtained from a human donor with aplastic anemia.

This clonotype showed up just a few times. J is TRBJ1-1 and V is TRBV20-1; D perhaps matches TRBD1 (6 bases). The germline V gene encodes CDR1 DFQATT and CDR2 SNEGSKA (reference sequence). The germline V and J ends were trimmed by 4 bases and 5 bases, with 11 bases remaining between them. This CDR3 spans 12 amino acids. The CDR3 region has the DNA TGCAGTGCTAAACAGGGTCAGACTGAAGCTTTCTTT. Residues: CSAKQGQTEAFF.

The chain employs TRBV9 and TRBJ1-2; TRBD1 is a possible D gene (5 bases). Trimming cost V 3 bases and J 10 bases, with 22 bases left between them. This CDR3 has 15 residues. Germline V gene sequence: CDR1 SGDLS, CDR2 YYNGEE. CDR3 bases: TGTGCCAGCAGCGCCTCAAGGGGCCCCCAGGGATCCTACACCTTC. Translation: CASSASRGPQGSYTF.

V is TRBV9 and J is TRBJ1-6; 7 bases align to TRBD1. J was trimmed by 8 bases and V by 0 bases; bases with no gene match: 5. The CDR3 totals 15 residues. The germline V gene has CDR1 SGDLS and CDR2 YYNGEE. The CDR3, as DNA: TGTGCCAGCAGCGTAGGAGGGGGCAATGATTCACCCCTCCACTTT. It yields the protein CASSVGGGNDSPLHF.

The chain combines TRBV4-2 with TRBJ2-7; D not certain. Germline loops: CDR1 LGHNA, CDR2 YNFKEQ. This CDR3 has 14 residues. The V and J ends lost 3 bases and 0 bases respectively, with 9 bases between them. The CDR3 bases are TGTGCCAGCAGCCACGGCGGTAGCTCCTACGAGCAGTACTTC. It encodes CASSHGGSSYEQYF.

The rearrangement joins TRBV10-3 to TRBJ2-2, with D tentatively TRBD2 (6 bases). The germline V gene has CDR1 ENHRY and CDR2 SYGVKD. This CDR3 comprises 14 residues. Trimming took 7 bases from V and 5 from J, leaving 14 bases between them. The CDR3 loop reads CAITKAGQTGELFF. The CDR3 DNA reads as TGTGCCATCACGAAGGCGGGGCAGACCGGGGAGCTGTTTTTT.

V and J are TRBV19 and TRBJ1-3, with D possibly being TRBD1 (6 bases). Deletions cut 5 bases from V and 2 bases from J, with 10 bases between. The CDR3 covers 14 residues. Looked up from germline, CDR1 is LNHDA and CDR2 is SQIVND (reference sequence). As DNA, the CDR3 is TGTGCCAGTAGTCTACAGGGTACTGGAAACACCATATATTTT. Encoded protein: CASSLQGTGNTIYF.

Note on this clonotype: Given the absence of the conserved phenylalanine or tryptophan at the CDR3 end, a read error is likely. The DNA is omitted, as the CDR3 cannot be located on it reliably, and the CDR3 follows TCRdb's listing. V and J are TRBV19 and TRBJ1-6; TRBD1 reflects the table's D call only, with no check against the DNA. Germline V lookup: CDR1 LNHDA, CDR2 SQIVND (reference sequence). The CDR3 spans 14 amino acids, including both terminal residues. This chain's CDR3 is CASSIIPGQVASSS.

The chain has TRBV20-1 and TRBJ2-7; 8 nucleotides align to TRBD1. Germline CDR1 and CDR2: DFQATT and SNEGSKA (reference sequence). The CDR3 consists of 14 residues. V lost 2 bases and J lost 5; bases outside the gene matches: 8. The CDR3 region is CSARPETGDHEQYF. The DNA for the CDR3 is TGCAGTGCTAGACCCGAGACAGGGGACCACGAGCAGTACTTC.

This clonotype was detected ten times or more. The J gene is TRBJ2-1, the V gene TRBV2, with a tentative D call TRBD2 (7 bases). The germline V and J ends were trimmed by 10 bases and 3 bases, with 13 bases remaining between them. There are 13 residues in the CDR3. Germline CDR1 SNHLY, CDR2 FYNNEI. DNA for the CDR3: TGTGCCACTCGGGGGGCAGTCTACAATGAGCAGTTCTTC. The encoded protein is CATRGAVYNEQFF.

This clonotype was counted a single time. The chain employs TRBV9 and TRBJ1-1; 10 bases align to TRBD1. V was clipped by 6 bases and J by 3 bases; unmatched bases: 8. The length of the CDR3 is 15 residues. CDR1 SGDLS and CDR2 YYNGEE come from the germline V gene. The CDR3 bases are TGTGCCAGCACACCCCTTGGGACAGGGGACACTGAAGCTTTCTTT. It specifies CASTPLGTGDTEAFF.

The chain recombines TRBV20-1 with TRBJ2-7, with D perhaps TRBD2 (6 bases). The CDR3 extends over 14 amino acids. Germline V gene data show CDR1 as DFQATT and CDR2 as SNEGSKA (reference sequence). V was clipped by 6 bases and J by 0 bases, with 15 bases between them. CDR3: CSATVGGNSYEQYF. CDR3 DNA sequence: TGCAGTGCCACCGTAGGCGGGAACTCCTACGAGCAGTACTTC.

In DNA form, the CDR3 reads TGCAGTGCTAGGCAGGGTTTTGATTCACCCCTCCACTTT. Translating it yields CSARQGFDSPLHF. The chain carries TRBV20-1 and TRBJ1-6; possibly TRBD1 for D (5 bases). The CDR3 is 13 residues long. The germline gives CDR1 DFQATT, CDR2 SNEGSKA (reference sequence). With 3 bases removed from V and 8 bases from J, the gap between germline ends came to 11 bases.

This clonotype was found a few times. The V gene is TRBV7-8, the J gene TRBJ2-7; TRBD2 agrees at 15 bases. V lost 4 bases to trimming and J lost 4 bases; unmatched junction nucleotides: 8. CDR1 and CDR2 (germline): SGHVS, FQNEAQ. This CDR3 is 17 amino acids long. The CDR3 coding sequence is TGTGCCAGCAGCTGGGGACTAGCGGGGGGTCTCCCTTACGAGCAGTACTTC. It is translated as CASSWGLAGGLPYEQYF.

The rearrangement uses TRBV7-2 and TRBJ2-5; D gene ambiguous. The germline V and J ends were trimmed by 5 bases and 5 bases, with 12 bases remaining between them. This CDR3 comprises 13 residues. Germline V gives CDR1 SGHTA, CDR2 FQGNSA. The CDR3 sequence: CASSLWQGETQYF. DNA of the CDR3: TGTGCCAGCAGCCTTTGGCAAGGGGAGACCCAGTACTTC.

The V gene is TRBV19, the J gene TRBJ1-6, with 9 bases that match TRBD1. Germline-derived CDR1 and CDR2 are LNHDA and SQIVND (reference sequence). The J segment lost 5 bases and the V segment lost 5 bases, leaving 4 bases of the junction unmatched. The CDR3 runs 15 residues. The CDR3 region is CASSPGTGHNSPLHF. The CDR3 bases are TGTGCCAGTAGTCCCGGGACAGGGCATAATTCACCCCTCCACTTT.

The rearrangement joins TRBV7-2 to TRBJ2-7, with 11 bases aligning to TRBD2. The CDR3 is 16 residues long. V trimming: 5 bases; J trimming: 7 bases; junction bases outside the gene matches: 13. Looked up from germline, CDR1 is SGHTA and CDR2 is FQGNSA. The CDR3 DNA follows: TGTGCCAGCAGCACCCGGACTAGCGGGCCCGTAGGGGAGCAGTACTTC. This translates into CASSTRTSGPVGEQYF.

CDR3 nucleotides: TGTGCCAGTAGTACCTCGGGACTGAACACTGAAGCTTTCTTT. Translation: CASSTSGLNTEAFF. The V gene is TRBV19, the J gene TRBJ1-1; D perhaps matches TRBD1 (5 bases). Germline V lookup: CDR1 LNHDA, CDR2 SQIVND (reference sequence). This CDR3 comprises 14 residues. Trimming removed 4 bases from V and 0 bases from J, with 9 bases in between. Supplemented by reference TRBV19 and TRBJ1-1, the full variable domain reads DGGITQSPKYLFRKEGQNVTLSCEQNLNHDAMYWYRQDPGQGLRLIYYSQIVNDFQKGDIAEGYSVSREKKESFPLTVTSAQKNPTAFYLCASSTSGLNTEAFFGQGTRLTVV.

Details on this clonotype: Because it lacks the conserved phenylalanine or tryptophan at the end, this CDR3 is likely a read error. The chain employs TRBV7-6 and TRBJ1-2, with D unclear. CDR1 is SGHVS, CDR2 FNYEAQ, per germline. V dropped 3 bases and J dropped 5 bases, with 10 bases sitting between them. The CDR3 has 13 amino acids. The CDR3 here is CASSLSGRYGYTL. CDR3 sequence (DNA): TGTGCCAGCAGCTTGAGCGGGCGTTATGGCTACACCTTA.

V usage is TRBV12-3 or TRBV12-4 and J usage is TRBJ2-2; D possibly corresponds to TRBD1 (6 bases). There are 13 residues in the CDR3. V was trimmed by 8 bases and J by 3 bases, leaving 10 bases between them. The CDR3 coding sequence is TGTGCCAGCGTTACAGGGTACACCGGGGAGCTGTTTTTT. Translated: CASVTGYTGELFF.

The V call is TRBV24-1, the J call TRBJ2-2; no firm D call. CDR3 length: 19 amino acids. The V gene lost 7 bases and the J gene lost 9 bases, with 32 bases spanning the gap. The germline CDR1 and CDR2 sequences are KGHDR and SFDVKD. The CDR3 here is CATRPDRPCLGRNVRELFF. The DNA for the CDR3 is TGTGCCACCAGGCCCGACCGACCCTGTCTCGGGCGGAATGTTCGGGAGCTGTTTTTT.

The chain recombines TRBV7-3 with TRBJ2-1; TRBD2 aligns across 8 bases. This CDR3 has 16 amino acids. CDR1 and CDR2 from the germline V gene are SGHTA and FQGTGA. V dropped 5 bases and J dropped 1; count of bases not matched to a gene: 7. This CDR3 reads CASSRGGPVSYNEQFF. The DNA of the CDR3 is TGTGCCAGCAGCCGGGGGGGCCCGGTATCCTACAATGAGCAGTTCTTC.

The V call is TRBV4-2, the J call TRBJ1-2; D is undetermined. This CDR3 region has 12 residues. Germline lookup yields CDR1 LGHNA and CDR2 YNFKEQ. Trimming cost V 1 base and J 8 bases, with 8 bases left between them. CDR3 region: CASSQGPGGYTF. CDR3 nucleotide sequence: TGTGCCAGCAGCCAAGGCCCTGGGGGCTACACCTTC.

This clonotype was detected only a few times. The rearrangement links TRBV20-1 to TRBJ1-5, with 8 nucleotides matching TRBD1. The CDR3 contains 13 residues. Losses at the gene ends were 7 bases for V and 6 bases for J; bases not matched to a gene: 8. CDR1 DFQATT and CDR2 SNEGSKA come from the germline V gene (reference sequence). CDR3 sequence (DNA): TGCAGTGTCGCTCAGGGGGCAGGTCAGCCCCAGCATTTT. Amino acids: CSVAQGAGQPQHF.

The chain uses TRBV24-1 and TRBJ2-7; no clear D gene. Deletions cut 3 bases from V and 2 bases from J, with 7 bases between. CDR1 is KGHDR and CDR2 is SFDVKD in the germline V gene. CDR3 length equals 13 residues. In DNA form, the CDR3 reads TGTGCCACCAGTGATCCCCTAACCTACGAGCAGTACTTC. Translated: CATSDPLTYEQYF.

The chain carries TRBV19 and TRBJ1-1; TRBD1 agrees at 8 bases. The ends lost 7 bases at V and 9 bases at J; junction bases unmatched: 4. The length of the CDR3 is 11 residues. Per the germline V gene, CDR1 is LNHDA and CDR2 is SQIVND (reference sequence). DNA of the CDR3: TGTGCCAGTATGAGGACAGGGAAAGCTTTCTTT. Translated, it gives CASMRTGKAFF.

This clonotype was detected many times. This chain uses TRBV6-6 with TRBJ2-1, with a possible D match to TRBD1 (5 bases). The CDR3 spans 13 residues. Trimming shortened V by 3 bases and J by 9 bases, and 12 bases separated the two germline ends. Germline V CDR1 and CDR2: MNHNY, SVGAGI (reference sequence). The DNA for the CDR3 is TGTGCCAGCAGTTATTCAGGGTACGCTGAGCAGTTCTTC. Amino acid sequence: CASSYSGYAEQFF.